This TCR beta chain was identified in a study of T cells in Graves' hyperthyroidism and ophthalmopathy. This CDR3 contains 13 residues. Trimming shortened V by 2 bases and J by 6 bases, and 7 bases separated the two germline ends. In germline, CDR1 is WNHNN, CDR2 SYGVQD (reference sequence). Researchers amplified the TCR beta CDR3 regions from RNA transcripts. HTBI primers were used for first-round RT-PCR of the TCR CDR3. One entry per CDR3 protein results from TCRdb running MiXCR on the multiplex PCR reads. The sample lists about 400,000 distinct CDR3 sequences, 15% to 18% occurring once. This clonotype was picked up many times.

Material: blood. This chain connects TRBV10-1 to TRBJ2-2, with D perhaps TRBD1 (6 bases). The receptor's source is a woman between 18 and 29 years old with Graves' hyperthyroidism that later progressed to Graves' ophthalmopathy. The DNA for the CDR3 is TGCGCCAGCAGTGAGACAGGGTCCGGGGAGCTGTTTTTT. This encodes CASSETGSGELFF.